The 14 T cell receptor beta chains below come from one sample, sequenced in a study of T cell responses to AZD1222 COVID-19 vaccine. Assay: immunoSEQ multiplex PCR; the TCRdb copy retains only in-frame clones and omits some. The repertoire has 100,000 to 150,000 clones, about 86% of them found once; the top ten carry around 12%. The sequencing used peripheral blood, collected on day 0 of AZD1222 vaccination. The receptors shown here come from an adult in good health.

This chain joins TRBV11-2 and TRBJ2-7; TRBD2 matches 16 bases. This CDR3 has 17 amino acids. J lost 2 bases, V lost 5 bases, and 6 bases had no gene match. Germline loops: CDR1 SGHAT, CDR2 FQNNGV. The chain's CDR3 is CASSQWGLAGGPYEQYF. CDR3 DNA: TGTGCCAGCAGCCAATGGGGACTAGCGGGAGGGCCCTACGAGCAGTACTTC. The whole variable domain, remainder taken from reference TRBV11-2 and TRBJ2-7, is EAGVAQSPRYKIIEKRQSVAFWCNPISGHATLYWYQQILGQGPKLLIQFQNNGVVDDSQLPKDRFSAERLKGVDSTLKIQPAKLEDSAVYLCASSQWGLAGGPYEQYFGPGTRLTVT.

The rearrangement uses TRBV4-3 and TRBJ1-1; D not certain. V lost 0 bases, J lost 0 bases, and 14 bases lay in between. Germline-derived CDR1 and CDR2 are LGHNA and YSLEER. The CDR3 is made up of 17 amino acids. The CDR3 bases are TGCGCCAGCAGCCAAGATTCCCTCTCCAGCTTGAACACTGAAGCTTTCTTT. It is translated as CASSQDSLSSLNTEAFF.

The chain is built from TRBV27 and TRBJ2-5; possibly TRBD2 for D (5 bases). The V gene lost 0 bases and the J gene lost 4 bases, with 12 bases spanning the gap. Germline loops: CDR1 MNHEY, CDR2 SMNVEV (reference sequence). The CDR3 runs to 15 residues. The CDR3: CASSLSRVNRETQYF. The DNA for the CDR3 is TGTGCCAGCAGTTTATCGCGGGTGAATAGAGAGACCCAGTACTTC.

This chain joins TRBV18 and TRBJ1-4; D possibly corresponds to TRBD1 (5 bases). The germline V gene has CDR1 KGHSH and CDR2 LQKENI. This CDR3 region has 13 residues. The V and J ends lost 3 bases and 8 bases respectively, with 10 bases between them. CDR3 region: CASSPGRVEKLFF. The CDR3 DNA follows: TGTGCCAGCTCACCGGGACGGGTAGAAAAACTGTTTTTT.

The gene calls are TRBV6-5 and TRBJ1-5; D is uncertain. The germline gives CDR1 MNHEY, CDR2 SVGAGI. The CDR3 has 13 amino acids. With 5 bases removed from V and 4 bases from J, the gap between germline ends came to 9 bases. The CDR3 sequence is CASSPQLNQPQHF. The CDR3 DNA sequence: TGTGCCAGCAGTCCACAGCTTAATCAGCCCCAGCATTTT.

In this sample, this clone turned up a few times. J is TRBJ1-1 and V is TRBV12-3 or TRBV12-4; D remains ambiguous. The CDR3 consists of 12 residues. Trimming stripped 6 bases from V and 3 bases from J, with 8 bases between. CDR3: CASRVGYTEAFF. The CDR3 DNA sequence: TGTGCCAGCAGGGTGGGGTACACTGAAGCTTTCTTT.

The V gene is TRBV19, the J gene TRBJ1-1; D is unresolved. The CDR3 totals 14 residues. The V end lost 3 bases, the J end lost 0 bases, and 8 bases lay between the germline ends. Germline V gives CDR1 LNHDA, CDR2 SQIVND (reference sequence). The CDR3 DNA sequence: TGTGCCAGTAGTATTACAGATCTGAACACTGAAGCTTTCTTT. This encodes CASSITDLNTEAFF.

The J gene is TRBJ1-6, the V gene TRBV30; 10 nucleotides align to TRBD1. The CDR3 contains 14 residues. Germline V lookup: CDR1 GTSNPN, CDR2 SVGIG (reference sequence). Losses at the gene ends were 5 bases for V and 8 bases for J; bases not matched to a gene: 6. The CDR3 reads CAWEEGQGYSPLHF. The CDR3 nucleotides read TGTGCCTGGGAAGAGGGACAGGGGTATTCACCCCTCCACTTT.

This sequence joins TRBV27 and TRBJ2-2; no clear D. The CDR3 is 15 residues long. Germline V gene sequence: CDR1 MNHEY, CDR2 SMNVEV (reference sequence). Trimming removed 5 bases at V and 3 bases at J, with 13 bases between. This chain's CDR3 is CASSHRPIHTGELFF. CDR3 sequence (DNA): TGTGCCAGCAGTCATAGGCCGATACACACCGGGGAGCTGTTTTTT.

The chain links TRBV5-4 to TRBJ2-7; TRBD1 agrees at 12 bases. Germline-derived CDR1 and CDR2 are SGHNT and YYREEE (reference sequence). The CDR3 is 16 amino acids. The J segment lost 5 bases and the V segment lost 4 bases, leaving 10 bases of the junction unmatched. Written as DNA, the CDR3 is TGTGCCAGCAGCACGCCCGGGACAGGGGGCTGGAACGAGCAGTACTTC. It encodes CASSTPGTGGWNEQYF.

CDR3 residues: CASSWTGGNQPQHF. CDR3 in DNA: TGCGCCAGCAGCTGGACAGGGGGCAATCAGCCCCAGCATTTT. The chain has TRBV5-1 and TRBJ1-5, with 9 bases lining up with TRBD1. The CDR3 runs 14 residues. Trimming took 3 bases from V and 2 from J; bases not matched to a gene: 0. In germline, CDR1 is SGHRS, CDR2 YFSETQ. The whole variable domain, filled in from reference TRBV5-1 and TRBJ1-5, reads KAGVTQTPRYLIKTRGQQVTLSCSPISGHRSVSWYQQTPGQGLQFLFEYFSETQRNKGNFPGRFSGRQFSNSRSEMNVSTLELGDSALYLCASSWTGGNQPQHFGDGTRLSIL.

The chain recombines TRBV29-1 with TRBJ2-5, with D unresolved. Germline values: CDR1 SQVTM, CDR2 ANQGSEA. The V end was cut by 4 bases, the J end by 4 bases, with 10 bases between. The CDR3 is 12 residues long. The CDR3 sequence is CSVVTYAETQYF. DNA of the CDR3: TGCAGCGTTGTGACTTACGCAGAGACCCAGTACTTC.

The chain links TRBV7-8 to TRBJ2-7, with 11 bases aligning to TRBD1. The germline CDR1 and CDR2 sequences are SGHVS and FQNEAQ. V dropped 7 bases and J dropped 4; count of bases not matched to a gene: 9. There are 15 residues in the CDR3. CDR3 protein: CASTPGQGGVYEQYF. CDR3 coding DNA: TGTGCCAGCACCCCGGGACAGGGGGGGGTATACGAGCAGTACTTC.

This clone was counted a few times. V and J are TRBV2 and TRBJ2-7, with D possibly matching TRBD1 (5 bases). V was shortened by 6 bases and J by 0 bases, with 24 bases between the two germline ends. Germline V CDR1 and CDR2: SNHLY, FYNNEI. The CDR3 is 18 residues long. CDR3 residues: CASSLGQGGLGSSYEQYF. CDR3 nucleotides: TGTGCCAGCAGCCTGGGGCAGGGTGGTTTAGGTAGCTCCTACGAGCAGTACTTC.